These 20 T cell receptor beta chains share one sample of origin, sequenced in a study of cytomegalovirus exposure and HLA in healthy donors. The study ran its PCR with 60 Vbeta and 13 Jbeta primers. TCRdb keeps only in-frame clones here, not all; method: immunoSEQ multiplex PCR. The data hold over 150,000 clones, with 84% observed a single time. Sequencing was carried out using PBMCs. These receptors all stem from a girl aged 2 to 10 in good health and CMV-seropositive.

V usage is TRBV11-2 and J usage is TRBJ1-2; the D gene is possibly TRBD1 (5 bases). V dropped 4 bases and J dropped 12 bases, with 15 bases sitting between them. This CDR3 contains 12 residues. Germline-derived CDR1 and CDR2 are SGHAT and FQNNGV. DNA of the CDR3: TGTGCCAGCAGCTGGGACTCCCAAAACGACACCTTC. Translating gives CASSWDSQNDTF.

This chain joins TRBV30 and TRBJ1-5, with D possibly being TRBD1 (5 bases). From germline, CDR1 is GTSNPN and CDR2 SVGIG (reference sequence). This CDR3 is 15 amino acids long. The V gene lost 2 bases and the J gene lost 3 bases, with 14 bases spanning the gap. The DNA of the CDR3 is TGTGCCTGGAGTAGGGGCAGGTCCTACAATCAGCCCCAGCATTTT. Protein sequence: CAWSRGRSYNQPQHF.

The chain combines TRBV11-2 with TRBJ2-5; 9 bases fit TRBD2. The CDR3 runs 18 residues. Trimming removed 1 base from V and 4 bases from J; junction bases left unmatched: 13. CDR1 is SGHAT, CDR2 FQNNGV, per germline. CDR3 bases: TGTGCCAGCAGCTTAGTTCCAGCGGGAGGTGTACAGGGAGAGACCCAGTACTTC. Its translation: CASSLVPAGGVQGETQYF.

This clone was found once. The chain uses TRBV11-3 and TRBJ2-1, with D maybe TRBD2 (6 bases). V was clipped by 1 base and J by 5 bases, with 6 bases between them. The germline V gene has CDR1 SGHNT and CDR2 YENEEA. This CDR3 is 13 amino acids long. CDR3 sequence (DNA): TGTGCCAGCAGCTTAGGGGGGGACAATGAGCAGTTCTTC. Its translation is CASSLGGDNEQFF.

The chain is built from TRBV12-5 and TRBJ1-1; no clear D. Trimming took 6 bases from V and 5 from J, leaving 13 bases between them. CDR1 and CDR2 (germline): LGHNT, FRNRAP. The CDR3 is 13 residues long. The CDR3 DNA is TGTGCTAGTGGCTACCCCGGAGGGACTGAAGCTTTCTTT. This translates into CASGYPGGTEAFF.

V gene TRBV28 combines with J gene TRBJ2-7; D might be TRBD2 (5 bases). The CDR3 has 14 amino acids. Germline CDR1 MDHEN, CDR2 SYDVKM. The V end was cut by 6 bases, the J end by 1 base, with 13 bases between. CDR3 residues: CASSPSGSSYEQYF. CDR3 nucleotide sequence: TGTGCCAGCAGCCCCTCGGGGTCATCCTACGAGCAGTACTTC. Complete variable domain (other parts from reference TRBV28 and TRBJ2-7): DVKVTQSSRYLVKRTGEKVFLECVQDMDHENMFWYRQDPGLGLRLIYFSYDVKMKEKGDIPEGYSVSREKKERFSLILESASTNQTSMYLCASSPSGSSYEQYFGPGTRLTVT.

The V and J genes are TRBV7-2 and TRBJ1-6; D ambiguous. Germline loops: CDR1 SGHTA, CDR2 FQGNSA. The ends were cut back, 4 bases at V and 10 bases at J, with 11 bases in the middle. This CDR3 has 13 amino acids. CDR3 region: CASSYSLGSPLHF. The CDR3 bases are TGTGCCAGCAGCTACTCCCTCGGGTCACCCCTCCACTTT.

The chain joins TRBV15 to TRBJ2-7; a weak D match, TRBD1 (6 bases). CDR3 size: 14 residues. V dropped 2 bases and J dropped 4 bases, with 12 bases sitting between them. Germline loops: CDR1 LNHNV, CDR2 YYDKDF (reference sequence). DNA of the CDR3: TGTGCCACCAGCAGAAACCAGGGGCCTTACGAGCAGTACTTC. This translates into CATSRNQGPYEQYF.

Written as DNA, the CDR3 is TGTGCCAGCAGCGCCGGGGGTATGGGGGAGCAGTACTTC. It specifies CASSAGGMGEQYF. V and J are TRBV7-3 and TRBJ2-7; TRBD2 is a possible D gene (6 bases). V was trimmed by 5 bases and J by 7 bases, leaving 15 bases between them. The CDR3 runs 13 residues. The germline gives CDR1 SGHTA, CDR2 FQGTGA.

This chain joins TRBV4-1 and TRBJ1-3, with TRBD1 matching 7 bases. With V trimmed by 4 bases and J by 5 bases, 8 bases remained unmatched. The CDR3 runs to 15 residues. Germline V gives CDR1 MGHRA, CDR2 YSYEKL. The CDR3 DNA reads TGCGCCAGCAGCCGGGTCCTGGACAGGCGAAACACCATATATTTT. The encoded protein is CASSRVLDRRNTIYF.

The chain employs TRBV5-1 and TRBJ2-2; TRBD1 matches 8 bases. Germline CDR1 SGHRS, CDR2 YFSETQ. V gave up 5 bases and J gave up 3 bases; unmatched junction bases: 12. The CDR3 has 17 amino acids. The CDR3 coding sequence is TGCGCCAGCAGTCCAGGATTCACAGGGGGGCACACCGGGGAGCTGTTTTTT. Residues: CASSPGFTGGHTGELFF.

The V and J genes are TRBV5-1 and TRBJ1-2; tentative D call: TRBD1 (6 bases). The V end was cut by 4 bases, the J end by 2 bases, with 15 bases between. The CDR3 totals 15 residues. Germline V CDR1 and CDR2: SGHRS, YFSETQ. DNA of the CDR3: TGCGCCAGCAGCCCAACTCAGGGGACCAACTATGGCTACACCTTC. Its translation is CASSPTQGTNYGYTF.

This rearrangement joins TRBV27 to TRBJ2-3, with a weak D call TRBD2 (6 bases). The germline V gene encodes CDR1 MNHEY and CDR2 SMNVEV (reference sequence). The CDR3 extends over 11 amino acids. V was pared by 7 bases and J by 6 bases, with 8 bases between. In nucleotides, the CDR3 is TGTGCCAGCACCCGGGGGGATACGCAGTATTTT. This gives the protein CASTRGDTQYF.

V and J are TRBV6-1 and TRBJ2-5; perhaps TRBD1 as D (5 bases). The CDR3 consists of 12 residues. Looked up from germline, CDR1 is MNHNS and CDR2 is SASEGT. The V end was cut by 4 bases, the J end by 9 bases, with 12 bases between. CDR3 nucleotide sequence: TGTGCCAGCAGTGTATGGCTAGGGGCCCAGTACTTC. This sequence encodes CASSVWLGAQYF.

Only one count was recorded for this clone. V and J are TRBV11-3 and TRBJ1-1, with a tentative D call TRBD1 (6 bases). This CDR3 has 14 residues. The germline gives CDR1 SGHNT, CDR2 YENEEA. V was clipped by 4 bases and J by 5 bases, with 14 bases between them. CDR3 nucleotide sequence: TGTGCCAGCAGCTCCAGGGGACCGGGAACTGAAGCTTTCTTT. It translates to CASSSRGPGTEAFF.

This clone was found a few times. The J gene is TRBJ2-1, the V gene TRBV5-1; TRBD2 matches 9 bases. CDR1 SGHRS and CDR2 YFSETQ come from the germline V gene. The CDR3 spans 16 residues. J lost 0 bases, V lost 4 bases, and 5 bases had no gene match. The chain's CDR3 is CASSPGAGGSYNEQFF. The CDR3 region has the DNA TGCGCCAGCAGCCCCGGAGCGGGAGGCTCCTACAATGAGCAGTTCTTC.

Here the CDR3 reads CASSQPGTGHEQYF. The CDR3 bases are TGCGCCAGCAGCCAACCCGGGACAGGCCACGAGCAGTACTTC. The chain carries TRBV4-1 and TRBJ2-7, with TRBD1 matching over 8 bases. V lost 2 bases to trimming and J lost 5 bases; unmatched junction nucleotides: 5. CDR1 and CDR2 from the germline V gene are MGHRA and YSYEKL. The CDR3 is 14 amino acids.

This chain uses TRBV7-3 with TRBJ2-7, with 11 bases lining up with TRBD2. This CDR3 spans 14 amino acids. Germline V lookup: CDR1 SGHTA, CDR2 FQGTGA. J was trimmed by 5 bases and V by 6 bases; bases with no gene match: 6. CDR3 bases: TGTGCCAGCAGGATGACTAGCGGGAACAACGAGCAGTACTTC. Translated, it gives CASRMTSGNNEQYF.

This clone is a singleton in its sample. The rearrangement links TRBV5-1 to TRBJ2-5, with 7 positions matching TRBD1. The ends lost 0 bases at V and 6 bases at J; junction bases unmatched: 11. The germline gives CDR1 SGHRS, CDR2 YFSETQ. This CDR3 has 16 residues. This chain's CDR3 is CASSLAPGQEKKTQYF. In nucleotides, the CDR3 is TGCGCCAGCAGCTTGGCCCCCGGACAGGAAAAGAAGACCCAGTACTTC.

The V and J genes are TRBV25-1 and TRBJ2-2; 11 bases are a match to TRBD2. Germline CDR1 is MGHDK and CDR2 is SYGVNS. There are 15 residues in the CDR3. V lost 6 bases to trimming and J lost 4 bases; unmatched junction nucleotides: 4. The CDR3 protein is CASRLGTSGTGELFF. CDR3 DNA: TGTGCCAGCAGGTTGGGGACTAGCGGCACCGGGGAGCTGTTTTTT. Full variable domain (rest looked up from reference TRBV25-1 and TRBJ2-2): EADIYQTPRYLVIGTGKKITLECSQTMGHDKMYWYQQDPGMELHLIHYSYGVNSTEKGDLSSESTVSRIRTEHFPLTLESARPSHTSQYLCASRLGTSGTGELFFGEGSRLTVL.